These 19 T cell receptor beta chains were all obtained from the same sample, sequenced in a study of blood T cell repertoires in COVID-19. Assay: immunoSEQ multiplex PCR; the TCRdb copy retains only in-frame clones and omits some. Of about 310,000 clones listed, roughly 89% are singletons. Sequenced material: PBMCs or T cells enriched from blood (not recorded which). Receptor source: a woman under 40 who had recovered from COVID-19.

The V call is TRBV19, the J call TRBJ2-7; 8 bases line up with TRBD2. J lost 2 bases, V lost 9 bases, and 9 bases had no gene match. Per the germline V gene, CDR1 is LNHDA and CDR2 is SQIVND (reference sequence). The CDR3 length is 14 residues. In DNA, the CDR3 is TGTGCCAGCCAAAGCCCGGGGGGGGCCTACGAGCAGTACTTC. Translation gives CASQSPGGAYEQYF.

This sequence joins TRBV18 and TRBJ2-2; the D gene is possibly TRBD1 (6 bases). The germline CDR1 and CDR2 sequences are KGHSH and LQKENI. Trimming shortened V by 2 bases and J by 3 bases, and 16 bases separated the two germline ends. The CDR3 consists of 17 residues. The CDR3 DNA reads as TGTGCCAGCTCACCATTCCGGGCAGGGGTCGACACCGGGGAGCTGTTTTTT. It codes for CASSPFRAGVDTGELFF.

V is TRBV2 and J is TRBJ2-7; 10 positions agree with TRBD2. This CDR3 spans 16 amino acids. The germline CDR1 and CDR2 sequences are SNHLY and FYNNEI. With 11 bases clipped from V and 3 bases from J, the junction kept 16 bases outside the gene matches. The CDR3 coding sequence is TGTGCCCCTAGCTCCGTAGCGGGAGGAGGGAGCTACGAGCAGTACTTC. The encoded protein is CAPSSVAGGGSYEQYF.

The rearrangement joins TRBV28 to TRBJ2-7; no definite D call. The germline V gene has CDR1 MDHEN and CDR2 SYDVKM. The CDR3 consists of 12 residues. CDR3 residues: CASNTESYEQYF. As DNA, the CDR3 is TGTGCGAGTAATACAGAGTCCTACGAGCAGTACTTC.

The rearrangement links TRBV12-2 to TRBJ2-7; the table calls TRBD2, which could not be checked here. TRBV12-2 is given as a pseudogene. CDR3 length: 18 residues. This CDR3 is CASRLGPSSGTSSYEQYF. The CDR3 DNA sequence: TGTGCAAGTCGCTTAGGTCCAAGTAGCGGGACGAGCTCCTACGAGCAGTACTTC.

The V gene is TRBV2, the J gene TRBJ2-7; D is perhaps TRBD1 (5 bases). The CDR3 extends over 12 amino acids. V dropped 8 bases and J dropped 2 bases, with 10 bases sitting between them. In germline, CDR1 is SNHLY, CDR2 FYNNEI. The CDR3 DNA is TGTGCCAGCCCAGACAGCCCCTACGAGCAGTACTTC. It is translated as CASPDSPYEQYF. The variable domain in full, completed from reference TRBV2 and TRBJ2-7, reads EPEVTQTPSHQVTQMGQEVILRCVPISNHLYFYWYRQILGQKVEFLVSFYNNEISEKSEIFDDQFSVERPDGSNFTLKIRSTKLEDSAMYFCASPDSPYEQYFGPGTRLTVT.

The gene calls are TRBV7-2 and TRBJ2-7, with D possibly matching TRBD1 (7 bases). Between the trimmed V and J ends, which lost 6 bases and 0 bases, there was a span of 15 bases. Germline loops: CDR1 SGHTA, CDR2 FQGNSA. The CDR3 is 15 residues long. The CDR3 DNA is TGTGCCAGCAGGGAGACAGGGAGGAGCTCCTACGAGCAGTACTTC. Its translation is CASRETGRSSYEQYF.

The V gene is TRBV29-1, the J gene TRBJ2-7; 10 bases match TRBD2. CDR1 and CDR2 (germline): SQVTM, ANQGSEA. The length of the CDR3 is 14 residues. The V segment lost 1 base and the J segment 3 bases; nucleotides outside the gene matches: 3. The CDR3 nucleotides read TGCAGCGTTGAAGGGACTAGCGGCTTCTACGAGCAGTACTTC. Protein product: CSVEGTSGFYEQYF.

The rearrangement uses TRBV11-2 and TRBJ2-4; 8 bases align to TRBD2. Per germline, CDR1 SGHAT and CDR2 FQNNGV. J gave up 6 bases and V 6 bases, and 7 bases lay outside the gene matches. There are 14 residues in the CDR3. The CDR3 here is CASRDSGRRNIQYF. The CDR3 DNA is TGTGCCAGCAGGGACAGCGGGAGAAGAAACATTCAGTACTTC. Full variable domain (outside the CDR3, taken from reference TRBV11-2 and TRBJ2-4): EAGVAQSPRYKIIEKRQSVAFWCNPISGHATLYWYQQILGQGPKLLIQFQNNGVVDDSQLPKDRFSAERLKGVDSTLKIQPAKLEDSAVYLCASRDSGRRNIQYFGAGTRLSVL.

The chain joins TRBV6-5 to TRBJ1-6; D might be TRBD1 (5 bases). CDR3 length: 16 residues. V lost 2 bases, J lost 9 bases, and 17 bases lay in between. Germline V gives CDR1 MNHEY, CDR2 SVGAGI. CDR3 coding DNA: TGTGCCAGCAGTTACCTTTCGGGGGGTACGGGTTCACCCCTCCACTTT. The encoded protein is CASSYLSGGTGSPLHF.

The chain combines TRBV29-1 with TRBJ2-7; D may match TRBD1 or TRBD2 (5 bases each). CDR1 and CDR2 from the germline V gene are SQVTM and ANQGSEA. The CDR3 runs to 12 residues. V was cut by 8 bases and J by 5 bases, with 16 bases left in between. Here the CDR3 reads CSPGQGFHEQYF. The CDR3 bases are TGCAGCCCGGGGCAGGGCTTCCACGAGCAGTACTTC.

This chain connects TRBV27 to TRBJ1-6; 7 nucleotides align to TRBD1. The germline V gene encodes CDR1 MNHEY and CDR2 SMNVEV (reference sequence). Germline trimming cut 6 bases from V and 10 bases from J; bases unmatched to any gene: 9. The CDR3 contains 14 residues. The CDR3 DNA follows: TGTGCCAGCAGCCCAGGGGGATTGGGATCACCCCTCCACTTT. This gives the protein CASSPGGLGSPLHF.

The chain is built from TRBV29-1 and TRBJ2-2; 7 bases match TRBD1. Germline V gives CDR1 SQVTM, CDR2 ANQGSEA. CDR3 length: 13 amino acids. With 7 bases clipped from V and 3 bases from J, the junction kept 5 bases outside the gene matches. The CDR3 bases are TGCAGCGCCTACAGGGGAGACACCGGGGAGCTGTTTTTT. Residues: CSAYRGDTGELFF.

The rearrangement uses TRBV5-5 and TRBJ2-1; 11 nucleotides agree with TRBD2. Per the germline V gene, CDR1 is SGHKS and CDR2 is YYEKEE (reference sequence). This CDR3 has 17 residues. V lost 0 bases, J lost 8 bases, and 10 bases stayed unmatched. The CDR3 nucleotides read TGTGCCAGCAGCTTGGGATTAGCGGGAGGGCCCTGGCATGAGCAGTTCTTC. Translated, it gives CASSLGLAGGPWHEQFF. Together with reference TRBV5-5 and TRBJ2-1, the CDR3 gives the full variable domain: DAGVTQSPTHLIKTRGQQVTLRCSPISGHKSVSWYQQVLGQGPQFIFQYYEKEERGRGNFPDRFSARQFPNYSSELNVNALLLGDSALYLCASSLGLAGGPWHEQFFGPGTRLTVL.

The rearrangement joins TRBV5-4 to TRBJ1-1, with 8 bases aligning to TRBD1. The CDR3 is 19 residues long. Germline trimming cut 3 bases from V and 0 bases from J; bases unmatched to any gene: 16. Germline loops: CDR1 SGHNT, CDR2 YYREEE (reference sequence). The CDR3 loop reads CASSYPVQGAIHLNTEAFF. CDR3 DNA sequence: TGTGCCAGCAGCTACCCTGTGCAGGGGGCAATACATCTGAACACTGAAGCTTTCTTT. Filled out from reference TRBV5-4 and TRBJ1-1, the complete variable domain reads ETGVTQSPTHLIKTRGQQVTLRCSSQSGHNTVSWYQQALGQGPQFIFQYYREEENGRGNFPPRFSGLQFPNYSSELNVNALELDDSALYLCASSYPVQGAIHLNTEAFFGQGTRLTVV.

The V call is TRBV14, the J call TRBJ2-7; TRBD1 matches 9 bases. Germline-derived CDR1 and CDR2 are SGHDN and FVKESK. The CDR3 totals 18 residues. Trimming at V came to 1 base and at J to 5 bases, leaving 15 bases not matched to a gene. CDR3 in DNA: TGTGCCAGCAGCCAAGTCTGGGTTGGCGGACAGGGGTTACACGAGCAGTACTTC. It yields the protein CASSQVWVGGQGLHEQYF.

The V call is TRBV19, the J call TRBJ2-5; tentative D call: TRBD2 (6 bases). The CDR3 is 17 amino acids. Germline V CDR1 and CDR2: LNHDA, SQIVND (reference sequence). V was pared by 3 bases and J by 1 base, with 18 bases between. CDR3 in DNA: TGTGCCAGTAGTATCCCTAGCGAGGGAGGCCCCCAAGAGACCCAGTACTTC. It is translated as CASSIPSEGGPQETQYF.

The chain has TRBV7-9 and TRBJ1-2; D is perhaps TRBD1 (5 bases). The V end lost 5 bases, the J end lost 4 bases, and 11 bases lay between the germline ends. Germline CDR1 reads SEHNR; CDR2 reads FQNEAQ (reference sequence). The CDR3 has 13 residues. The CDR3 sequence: CASSPDSLYGYTF. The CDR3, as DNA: TGTGCCAGCAGCCCCGACAGTCTCTATGGCTACACCTTC.

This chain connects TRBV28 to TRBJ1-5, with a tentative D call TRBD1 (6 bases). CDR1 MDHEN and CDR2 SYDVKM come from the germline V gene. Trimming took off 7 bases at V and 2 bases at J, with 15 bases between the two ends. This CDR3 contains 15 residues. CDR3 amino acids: CASTHYRDRNQPQHF. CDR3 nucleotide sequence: TGTGCCAGCACTCATTACAGGGACCGCAATCAGCCCCAGCATTTT.